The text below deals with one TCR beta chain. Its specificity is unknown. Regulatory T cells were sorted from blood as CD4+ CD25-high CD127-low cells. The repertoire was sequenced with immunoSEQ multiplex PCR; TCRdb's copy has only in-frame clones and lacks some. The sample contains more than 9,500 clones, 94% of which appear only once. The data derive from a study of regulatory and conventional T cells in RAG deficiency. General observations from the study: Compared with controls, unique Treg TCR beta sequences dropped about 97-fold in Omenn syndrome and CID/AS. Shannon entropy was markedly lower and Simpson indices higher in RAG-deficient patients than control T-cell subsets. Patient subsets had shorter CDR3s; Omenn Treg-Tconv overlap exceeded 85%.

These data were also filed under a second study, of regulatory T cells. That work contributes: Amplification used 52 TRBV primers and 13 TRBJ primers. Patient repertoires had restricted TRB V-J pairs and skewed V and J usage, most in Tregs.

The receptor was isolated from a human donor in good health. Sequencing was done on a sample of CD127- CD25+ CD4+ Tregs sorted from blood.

CDR3 sequence: CAISEGGPQPQHF. In DNA form, the CDR3 reads TGTGCCATCAGTGAAGGCGGGCCCCAGCCCCAGCATTTT. The V and J genes are TRBV10-3 and TRBJ1-5, with D uncertain. Per germline, CDR1 ENHRY and CDR2 SYGVKD. The CDR3 spans 13 residues. V was shortened by 3 bases and J by 7 bases, with 10 bases between the two germline ends.